Below, one T cell receptor (beta chain) is given with its context. What it binds is unknown. Measured with immunoSEQ multiplex PCR; TCRdb has only the in-frame clones, and not every one. This sample yields approximately 30,000 clones, of which roughly 96% are seen a single time; 0.35% belongs to the top ten. The sample comes from a study of regulatory and conventional T cells in RAG deficiency. Broader study findings: Patient subsets had shorter CDR3s; Omenn Treg-Tconv overlap exceeded 90%.

Trimming shortened V by 3 bases and J by 5 bases, and 17 bases separated the two germline ends. Looked up from germline, CDR1 is SGHTA and CDR2 is FQGNSA. This CDR3 spans 16 amino acids. Blood CD4+ CD25-low CD127-high conventional T cells supplied the genomic DNA template. These data also featured in a second study, about regulatory T cells. From that paper: The primer mix had 52 TRBV and 13 TRBJ primers.

What was sequenced was CD25- CD4+ T cells sorted from blood. The sequence was collected from a human donor in good health. This sequence joins TRBV7-2 and TRBJ1-5, with D maybe TRBD1 (6 bases). Written as DNA, the CDR3 is TGTGCCAGCAGCTTGTCTTCCGGGTCAGGGGATCAGCCCCAGCATTTT. Translating gives CASSLSSGSGDQPQHF. Based on the CDR3 plus reference TRBV7-2 and TRBJ1-5, the full variable domain is GAGVSQSPSNKVTEKGKDVELRCDPISGHTALYWYRQSLGQGLEFLIYFQGNSAPDKSGLPSDRFSAERTGGSVSTLTIQRTQQEDSAVYLCASSLSSGSGDQPQHFGDGTRLSIL.